Shown below are 19 T cell receptor beta chains from a single sample sequenced in a study of human T cells and chemical hapten exposure. Time point here: healthy volunteer bleed at 2 weeks. It was unfractionated whole blood from which total RNA was extracted. TCRdb processed the RACE reads anew with MiXCR; each CDR3 protein has one entry. The sample has around 130,000 distinct CDR3 sequences; roughly 9.5% are singletons. The sample comprised whole blood. Receptor source: a male donor in good health. Some clones in this sample may be carry-over from other donors' samples.

The V gene is TRBV20-1, the J gene TRBJ2-6; D remains ambiguous. Germline-derived CDR1 and CDR2 are DFQATT and SNEGSKA (reference sequence). The CDR3 is 13 amino acids. Between the trimmed V and J ends, which lost 5 bases and 1 base, there was a span of 6 bases. The CDR3 spells CSASYSGANVLTF. The CDR3 DNA follows: TGCAGTGCTTCCTATTCTGGGGCCAACGTCCTGACTTTC.

The rearrangement uses TRBV6-5 and TRBJ2-7; the D is unclear. V lost 2 bases and J 4 bases, leaving 9 bases between the germline ends. The V gene's germline CDR1 is MNHEY and CDR2 SVGAGI. This CDR3 contains 13 residues. DNA of the CDR3: TGTGCCAGCAGTTACAAGCTAACATACGAGCAGTACTTC. It is translated as CASSYKLTYEQYF.

This clonotype was detected ten times or more. The chain links TRBV2 to TRBJ1-2; D not resolved. V shed 7 bases and J shed 5 bases, with 11 bases lying between them. Germline V gene data show CDR1 as SNHLY and CDR2 as FYNNEI. This CDR3 comprises 12 residues. This CDR3 reads CASMREVYGYTF. CDR3 nucleotide sequence: TGTGCCAGCATGAGGGAGGTTTATGGCTACACCTTC.

This clonotype was seen a few times. The chain employs TRBV7-2 and TRBJ1-2; 8 bases agree with TRBD1. The ends lost 4 bases at V and 4 bases at J; junction bases unmatched: 5. This CDR3 contains 14 residues. CDR1 SGHTA and CDR2 FQGNSA come from the germline V gene. Written as DNA, the CDR3 is TGTGCCAGCAGCTCGGGGACAGGCGCCTATGGCTACACCTTC. Amino acid sequence: CASSSGTGAYGYTF. The variable domain in full, with the rest retrieved from reference TRBV7-2 and TRBJ1-2, is GAGVSQSPSNKVTEKGKDVELRCDPISGHTALYWYRQSLGQGLEFLIYFQGNSAPDKSGLPSDRFSAERTGGSVSTLTIQRTQQEDSAVYLCASSSGTGAYGYTFGSGTRLTVV.

The chain employs TRBV2 and TRBJ2-7; the D is unclear. The CDR3 covers 12 residues. Trimming pared 4 bases from V and 3 bases from J, leaving 7 bases between. The germline V gene encodes CDR1 SNHLY and CDR2 FYNNEI. The CDR3 DNA reads as TGTGCCAGCAGTGCGACCTTCTACGAGCAGTACTTC. Amino acids: CASSATFYEQYF.

This clonotype was seen more than once but under ten times. This rearrangement joins TRBV18 to TRBJ2-3; D is unresolved. Germline V gives CDR1 KGHSH, CDR2 LQKENI. Trimming removed 3 bases from V and 2 bases from J, with 6 bases in between. This CDR3 has 13 amino acids. CDR3 loop: CASSPQNTDTQYF. Here the CDR3 DNA reads TGTGCCAGCTCACCGCAAAACACAGATACGCAGTATTTT.

There are a few counts of this clonotype. The rearrangement joins TRBV5-1 to TRBJ2-1, with D possibly called TRBD1 or TRBD2 (5 bases each). The CDR3 extends over 15 amino acids. CDR1 SGHRS and CDR2 YFSETQ come from the germline V gene. V lost 0 bases to trimming and J lost 6 bases, with 13 bases between them. The CDR3 DNA sequence: TGCGCCAGCAGCTTGGTTGGGGGAGAGGGCAATGAGCAGTTCTTC. It is translated as CASSLVGGEGNEQFF.

This clonotype has ten or more counts. The rearrangement joins TRBV29-1 to TRBJ2-7, with D maybe TRBD1 (6 bases). The length of the CDR3 is 12 residues. Germline CDR1 reads SQVTM; CDR2 reads ANQGSEA. The CDR3 nucleotides read TGCAGTGTCGTCGGACAGTCCTACGAGCAGTACTTC. This encodes CSVVGQSYEQYF.

In this sample, this clonotype turned up a few times. The rearrangement uses TRBV2 and TRBJ2-1, with D tentatively TRBD2 (6 bases). CDR3 size: 16 residues. V lost 2 bases to trimming and J lost 7 bases, with 18 bases between them. Germline assignment: CDR1 SNHLY and CDR2 FYNNEI. The CDR3 is CASSENGTPLGNEQFF. DNA of the CDR3: TGTGCCAGCAGTGAAAACGGGACTCCGCTAGGGAATGAGCAGTTCTTC.

In its sample, this clonotype was seen many times. The V gene is TRBV4-1, the J gene TRBJ1-2; D gene uncertain. Trimming cost V 1 base and J 8 bases, with 14 bases left between them. The germline V gene has CDR1 MGHRA and CDR2 YSYEKL. This CDR3 contains 14 residues. In DNA, the CDR3 is TGCGCCAGCAGCCAAGTAATGACGATTCGGGGCTACACCTTC. Amino acids: CASSQVMTIRGYTF.

This clonotype was picked up many times. V gene TRBV11-2 combines with J gene TRBJ1-2, with a possible D match to TRBD1 (5 bases). From germline, CDR1 is SGHAT and CDR2 FQNNGV. The CDR3 covers 15 residues. V lost 5 bases and J lost 0, with 13 bases in between. CDR3 protein: CASSPHDRTNYGYTF. Here the CDR3 DNA reads TGTGCCAGCAGCCCCCATGACAGAACTAACTATGGCTACACCTTC.

This clonotype was seen a few times. The chain recombines TRBV12-3 or TRBV12-4 with TRBJ1-1, with 8 bases lining up with TRBD1. The CDR3 length is 15 residues. The ends lost 6 bases at V and 6 bases at J; junction bases unmatched: 12. The CDR3 sequence is CASSSQGAVTAEAFF. The CDR3 region has the DNA TGTGCCAGCAGCTCCCAGGGGGCGGTGACCGCTGAAGCTTTCTTT.

This clonotype was seen more than once but under ten times. This chain joins TRBV29-1 and TRBJ1-1; 10 positions agree with TRBD1. This CDR3 contains 13 residues. Trimming cost V 6 bases and J 2 bases; bases outside gene matches: 3. Germline V gene data show CDR1 as SQVTM and CDR2 as ANQGSEA. CDR3 protein: CSVGTGANTEAFF. CDR3 sequence (DNA): TGCAGCGTAGGGACAGGGGCCAACACTGAAGCTTTCTTT.

Many counts were recorded for this clonotype. The chain couples TRBV7-9 to TRBJ2-1; 9 bases fit TRBD1. V was pared by 0 bases and J by 5 bases, with 2 bases of the junction left unmatched. Per the germline V gene, CDR1 is SEHNR and CDR2 is FQNEAQ (reference sequence). There are 15 residues in the CDR3. CDR3: CASSLAGQGNNEQFF. The CDR3 DNA is TGTGCCAGCAGCTTAGCGGGACAGGGCAACAATGAGCAGTTCTTC. The variable domain in full, with the rest retrieved from reference TRBV7-9 and TRBJ2-1, is DTGVSQNPRHKITKRGQNVTFRCDPISEHNRLYWYRQTLGQGPEFLTYFQNEAQLEKSRLLSDRFSAERPKGSFSTLEIQRTEQGDSAMYLCASSLAGQGNNEQFFGPGTRLTVL.

This clonotype was observed a few times. This chain uses TRBV6-6 with TRBJ1-1, with a weak D call TRBD1 (5 bases). The CDR3 has 16 amino acids. Trimming stripped 2 bases from V and 4 bases from J, with 17 bases between. The germline V gene has CDR1 MNHNY and CDR2 SVGAGI (reference sequence). This CDR3 is CASSYLFGQGGTEAFF. In DNA form, the CDR3 reads TGTGCCAGCAGTTACCTGTTTGGCCAGGGAGGCACTGAAGCTTTCTTT.

This clonotype was seen a handful of times. CDR3 loop: CASSEVGVAGGGTEQFF. The CDR3 DNA follows: TGCGCCAGCAGTGAAGTTGGCGTAGCGGGAGGAGGAACAGAGCAGTTCTTC. The chain recombines TRBV10-1 with TRBJ2-1, with 10 positions matching TRBD2. Unmatched junction bases numbered 15, after V lost 3 bases and J lost 10 bases. The CDR3 is 17 residues long. CDR1 and CDR2 (germline): WNHNN, SYGVQD (reference sequence).

Many counts were recorded for this clonotype. J is TRBJ1-6 and V is TRBV25-1; D not certain. Trimming cost V 8 bases and J 7 bases, with 6 bases left between them. Germline values: CDR1 MGHDK, CDR2 SYGVNS. This CDR3 contains 11 residues. The CDR3 spells CASGTNSPLHF. Written as DNA, the CDR3 is TGTGCCAGCGGTACAAATTCACCCCTCCACTTT.

This clonotype was counted ten times or more. The chain uses TRBV7-2 and TRBJ2-1, with D perhaps matching TRBD1 (6 bases). The V gene lost 6 bases and the J gene lost 4 bases, with 16 bases spanning the gap. Germline V CDR1 and CDR2: SGHTA, FQGNSA. This CDR3 is built from 15 residues. The CDR3 DNA is TGTGCCAGCAGACTGGGACAAGGCCCTTACAATGAGCAGTTCTTC. Residues: CASRLGQGPYNEQFF.

In this sample, this clonotype turned up many times. The chain links TRBV7-7 to TRBJ2-2; possibly TRBD1 for D (5 bases). V was pared by 4 bases and J by 2 bases, with 14 bases between. Looked up from germline, CDR1 is SSHAT and CDR2 is FNYEAQ (reference sequence). The CDR3 is 16 residues long. The CDR3 spells CASSSRQSLNTGELFF. The CDR3 DNA reads TGTGCCAGCAGCTCTCGACAGAGCTTAAACACCGGGGAGCTGTTTTTT.